This TCR beta chain was sequenced in a study of cytomegalovirus exposure and HLA in healthy donors. Study background: Around 79 million unique TCRs, all from HLA-typed donors, were included in an early release of the data. Findings and limits, study-wide: A later analysis revealed that TCR association rates differed between HLA loci, peaking at DRB1 and bottoming out at HLA-C.

As to this clone: As yet, its antigen is unknown.

The PCR made use of 60 Vbeta and 13 Jbeta primers. Measured with immunoSEQ multiplex PCR; TCRdb has only the in-frame clones, and not every one. Seen here are 150,000 to 190,000 clones, approximately 77% observed once, and the top ten hold under 1.5%. The CDR3 loop spans 17 amino acids. Germline CDR1 is SGHRS and CDR2 is YFSETQ. Trimming stripped 1 base from V and 5 bases from J, with 21 bases between. This clonotype originated in a young man in good health and CMV-seronegative. This sequence joins TRBV5-1 and TRBJ2-5; D is perhaps TRBD1 (5 bases). The specimen was PBMCs. CDR3 DNA: TGCGCCAGCAGCTTGCGGGTGTCGGCAGGGCAAATGGAGACCCAGTACTTC. Protein sequence: CASSLRVSAGQMETQYF.